One sample yielded the 26 T cell receptor beta chains listed below, sequenced in a study of blood T cell repertoires in COVID-19. Sequencing was performed with immunoSEQ multiplex PCR; in TCRdb, only in-frame clones are kept and a portion is missing. Found here are about 220,000 clones, roughly 84% of them singletons; the top ten hold 5.1%. The specimen was peripheral blood. These receptors came from a woman in her fifties or sixties who had recovered from COVID-19.

This clone occurred once. The CDR3, as DNA: TGTGCCAGCAGCCGGGTATTCCAGCCAGGGGCAGATACGCAGTATTTT. The encoded protein is CASSRVFQPGADTQYF. The chain uses TRBV5-8 and TRBJ2-3; D might be TRBD1 (6 bases). The V end lost 4 bases, the J end lost 4 bases, and 19 bases lay between the germline ends. Germline V gene sequence: CDR1 SGHTS, CDR2 YDEGEE. CDR3 length: 16 amino acids.

This sequence joins TRBV19 and TRBJ1-6, with 9 positions matching TRBD1. Germline V gene lookup returns CDR1 LNHDA and CDR2 SQIVND (reference sequence). There are 15 residues in the CDR3. V was clipped by 6 bases and J by 11 bases; unmatched bases: 11. The CDR3 bases are TGTGCCAGTAGCCAAGGGACAGGGCGACAAACACCCCTCCACTTT. It yields the protein CASSQGTGRQTPLHF.

Only a few counts were recorded for this clone. The chain uses TRBV19 and TRBJ2-7; TRBD1 matches 9 bases. The CDR3 contains 15 residues. CDR1 is LNHDA and CDR2 is SQIVND in the germline V gene (reference sequence). Trimming at V came to 6 bases and at J to 5 bases, leaving 11 bases not matched to a gene. In nucleotides, the CDR3 is TGTGCCAGTAGCCTCCGGGACAGGGTATCGAACGAGCAGTACTTC. Translation: CASSLRDRVSNEQYF.

The chain recombines TRBV19 with TRBJ1-3; D not certain. The V gene lost 5 bases and the J gene lost 0 bases, with 8 bases spanning the gap. There are 14 residues in the CDR3. From germline, CDR1 is LNHDA and CDR2 SQIVND (reference sequence). CDR3 sequence: CASSSRHSGNTIYF. CDR3 in DNA: TGTGCCAGTAGTTCGAGGCACTCTGGAAACACCATATATTTT.

This chain uses TRBV18 with TRBJ1-2, with D tentatively TRBD1 (5 bases). Germline V gene lookup returns CDR1 KGHSH and CDR2 LQKENI. This CDR3 is built from 14 residues. Trimming took 3 bases from V and 7 from J, leaving 15 bases between them. CDR3 nucleotides: TGTGCCAGCTCACCCCCCGACAGAATCGCTGGCTACACCTTC. Encoded protein: CASSPPDRIAGYTF.

This chain joins TRBV7-9 and TRBJ2-6; 9 bases match TRBD2. This CDR3 contains 18 residues. Germline assignment: CDR1 SEHNR and CDR2 FQNEAQ (reference sequence). V dropped 6 bases and J dropped 2; count of bases not matched to a gene: 11. The CDR3 bases are TGTGCCAGCAGACCAATGACTAGCGGAGCTACTGGGGCCAACGTCCTGACTTTC. Its protein product is CASRPMTSGATGANVLTF.

The chain couples TRBV18 to TRBJ1-4; D possibly corresponds to TRBD1 (5 bases). V was trimmed by 4 bases and J by 7 bases, leaving 16 bases between them. The CDR3 contains 15 residues. CDR1 is KGHSH and CDR2 is LQKENI in the germline V gene. The CDR3 coding sequence is TGTGCCAGCTCACTGAAGGGGCCGGGGGGTGAAAAACTGTTTTTT. Translated, it gives CASSLKGPGGEKLFF.

To note about this clone: Additional DNA sequences in this sample encode the identical CDR3. V usage is TRBV10-3 and J usage is TRBJ1-2, with 11 bases aligning to TRBD1. CDR1 and CDR2 from the germline V gene are ENHRY and SYGVKD. Trimming at V came to 7 bases and at J to 4 bases, leaving 5 bases not matched to a gene. This CDR3 spans 14 amino acids. The CDR3 protein is CAIKGQGAGYGYTF. In DNA form, the CDR3 reads TGTGCCATCAAAGGACAGGGGGCAGGCTATGGCTACACCTTC.

The chain recombines TRBV14 with TRBJ1-6; TRBD1 aligns across 7 bases. CDR1 and CDR2 from the germline V gene are SGHDN and FVKESK. The CDR3 loop spans 16 amino acids. The V and J ends lost 4 bases and 8 bases, in that order; junction bases with no gene match: 11. The chain's CDR3 is CASSLKSYRGDSPLHF. The CDR3, as DNA: TGTGCCAGCAGCCTCAAGTCGTACAGGGGCGATTCACCCCTCCACTTT.

The chain has TRBV7-2 and TRBJ2-7; TRBD1 matches at 7 bases. V trimming: 3 bases; J trimming: 2 bases; junction bases outside the gene matches: 7. Germline-derived CDR1 and CDR2 are SGHTA and FQGNSA. The CDR3 spans 15 residues. The CDR3 coding sequence is TGTGCCAGCAGCTTCTCTGACAGGGTCCCCTACGAGCAGTACTTC. The encoded protein is CASSFSDRVPYEQYF. The full variable domain, in which reference TRBV7-2 and TRBJ2-7 provide the parts outside the CDR3, is GAGVSQSPSNKVTEKGKDVELRCDPISGHTALYWYRQSLGQGLEFLIYFQGNSAPDKSGLPSDRFSAERTGGSVSTLTIQRTQQEDSAVYLCASSFSDRVPYEQYFGPGTRLTVT.

V gene TRBV19 combines with J gene TRBJ2-5; 9 bases map to TRBD1. J lost 0 bases, V lost 5 bases, and 4 bases had no gene match. This CDR3 contains 15 residues. Germline V gene lookup returns CDR1 LNHDA and CDR2 SQIVND (reference sequence). In nucleotides, the CDR3 is TGTGCCAGTAGTCTGGGACAGGGCTACCAAGAGACCCAGTACTTC. Its protein is CASSLGQGYQETQYF.

The V and J genes are TRBV5-6 and TRBJ2-7, with a possible D match to TRBD1 (5 bases). Trimming shortened V by 2 bases and J by 1 base, and 7 bases separated the two germline ends. The V gene's germline CDR1 is SGHDT and CDR2 YYEEEE. The CDR3 runs 13 residues. Here the CDR3 DNA reads TGTGCCAGCAGCTTCACAGGTTCCTACGAGCAGTACTTC. This codes for CASSFTGSYEQYF.

The V call is TRBV9, the J call TRBJ2-5, with TRBD2 identical over 11 bases. J lost 3 bases, V lost 0 bases, and 7 bases had no gene match. In germline, CDR1 is SGDLS, CDR2 YYNGEE. The CDR3 covers 17 residues. CDR3 sequence (DNA): TGTGCCAGCAGCGTAGGGTGGTCTAGCGGGGGGAAAGAGACCCAGTACTTC. It codes for CASSVGWSSGGKETQYF.

The V gene is TRBV9, the J gene TRBJ1-1; 9 bases map to TRBD1. Germline V gives CDR1 SGDLS, CDR2 YYNGEE. CDR3 length: 14 amino acids. V was pared by 5 bases and J by 3 bases, with 5 bases of the junction left unmatched. This chain's CDR3 is CASSTRTGDTEAFF. CDR3 in DNA: TGTGCCAGCAGTACCCGGACAGGGGACACTGAAGCTTTCTTT.

The chain is built from TRBV11-2 and TRBJ1-5; the match to TRBD1 covers 7 bases. Unmatched junction bases numbered 9, after V lost 1 base and J lost 6 bases. Germline V gene data show CDR1 as SGHAT and CDR2 as FQNNGV. The CDR3 covers 16 residues. The CDR3 loop is CASSLVQGGERQPQHF. DNA of the CDR3: TGTGCCAGCAGCTTAGTTCAAGGGGGCGAGCGTCAGCCCCAGCATTTT.

Concerning this clone: A junction boundary mismatches the germline segment, possibly from a read error. The chain joins TRBV7-7 to TRBJ2-1; 8 bases agree with TRBD2. Germline loops: CDR1 SSHAT, CDR2 FNYEAQ (reference sequence). The CDR3 length is 14 residues. CDR3 loop: CASSPGGAANEQFF. In DNA, the CDR3 is TGTGCTAGCAGTCCCGGGGGGGCCGCCAATGAGCAGTTCTTC.

This clone was observed many times. V is TRBV5-1 and J is TRBJ2-5; perhaps TRBD2 as D (6 bases). V dropped 4 bases and J dropped 5 bases, with 15 bases sitting between them. Germline V gives CDR1 SGHRS, CDR2 YFSETQ. The CDR3 loop spans 14 amino acids. The CDR3 DNA follows: TGCGCCAGCAGCAGAAGGGGTGCGGGGGAGACCCAGTACTTC. Translated: CASSRRGAGETQYF. The whole variable domain, filled in from reference TRBV5-1 and TRBJ2-5, reads KAGVTQTPRYLIKTRGQQVTLSCSPISGHRSVSWYQQTPGQGLQFLFEYFSETQRNKGNFPGRFSGRQFSNSRSEMNVSTLELGDSALYLCASSRRGAGETQYFGPGTRLLVL.

This chain connects TRBV7-2 to TRBJ2-7; a possible D gene is TRBD2 (6 bases). The V and J ends lost 5 bases and 3 bases respectively, with 14 bases between them. This CDR3 region has 14 residues. CDR1 is SGHTA and CDR2 is FQGNSA in the germline V gene. The CDR3 DNA reads TGTGCCAGCAGCCCGGGACTCGATCGCTACGAGCAGTACTTC. It specifies CASSPGLDRYEQYF.

The chain couples TRBV2 to TRBJ2-3, with 13 bases aligning to TRBD2. The CDR3 extends over 17 amino acids. Looked up from germline, CDR1 is SNHLY and CDR2 is FYNNEI. V shed 7 bases, J shed 0 bases, and the junction held 7 bases outside the gene matches. This chain's CDR3 is CASTGLAGARSTDTQYF. Written as DNA, the CDR3 is TGTGCCAGCACCGGACTAGCGGGGGCAAGAAGCACAGATACGCAGTATTTT.

This clone appeared a single time. The rearrangement links TRBV20-1 to TRBJ2-7; the match to TRBD2 covers 8 bases. CDR1 and CDR2 from the germline V gene are DFQATT and SNEGSKA (reference sequence). Germline trimming cut 3 bases from V and 0 bases from J; bases unmatched to any gene: 4. The CDR3 sequence is 14 residues long. The CDR3 protein is CSASSGTNSYEQYF. For the CDR3, the DNA is TGCAGTGCTAGTAGCGGGACCAACTCCTACGAGCAGTACTTC.

V is TRBV3-1 (or the pseudogene TRBV3-2) and J is TRBJ1-6; D is uncertain. CDR3 length: 13 residues. The germline V and J ends were trimmed by 5 bases and 6 bases, with 8 bases remaining between them. Looked up from germline, CDR1 is LGHDT and CDR2 is YNNKEL (reference sequence). In DNA form, the CDR3 reads TGTGCCAGCAGCTACCGGAGTAATTCACCCCTCCACTTT. It is translated as CASSYRSNSPLHF.

This chain connects TRBV6-2 or TRBV6-3 to TRBJ1-2; no definite D call. Looked up from germline, CDR1 is MNHEY and CDR2 is SVGEGT. This CDR3 contains 15 residues. Between the trimmed V and J ends, which lost 6 bases and 0 bases, there was a span of 14 bases. As DNA, the CDR3 is TGTGCCAGCAGCCCTAGAGGTTCTGCTAACTATGGCTACACCTTC. This gives the protein CASSPRGSANYGYTF.

This clone was seen once. The V gene is TRBV10-3, the J gene TRBJ1-4; 11 bases line up with TRBD1. Trimming cost V 6 bases and J 8 bases; bases outside gene matches: 5. This CDR3 is built from 14 residues. Germline CDR1 and CDR2: ENHRY and SYGVKD. The CDR3 region is CAISGQGAREKLFF. For the CDR3, the DNA is TGTGCCATCAGCGGACAGGGGGCGAGGGAAAAACTGTTTTTT.

The V gene is TRBV4-2, the J gene TRBJ1-2; D remains unclear. This CDR3 contains 14 residues. V shed 0 bases and J shed 10 bases, with 15 bases lying between them. The germline V gene encodes CDR1 LGHNA and CDR2 YNFKEQ. This chain's CDR3 is CASSQDRVISDYTF. The CDR3, as DNA: TGTGCCAGCAGCCAAGATCGGGTCATATCGGACTACACCTTC.

This sequence joins TRBV11-2 and TRBJ1-2; 9 bases fit TRBD1. Germline V gene data show CDR1 as SGHAT and CDR2 as FQNNGV. This CDR3 is built from 14 residues. J gave up 5 bases and V 6 bases, and 7 bases lay outside the gene matches. The DNA for the CDR3 is TGTGCCAGCAGTATACAGGGGGCAAGATATGGCTACACCTTC. This sequence encodes CASSIQGARYGYTF. Full variable domain (remainder filled in from reference TRBV11-2 and TRBJ1-2): EAGVAQSPRYKIIEKRQSVAFWCNPISGHATLYWYQQILGQGPKLLIQFQNNGVVDDSQLPKDRFSAERLKGVDSTLKIQPAKLEDSAVYLCASSIQGARYGYTFGSGTRLTVV.

This clone was counted between two and nine times. V is TRBV12-3 or TRBV12-4 and J is TRBJ2-7, with D unclear. There are 13 residues in the CDR3. The V end lost 8 bases, the J end lost 0 bases, and 11 bases lay between the germline ends. CDR3 sequence: CASAEESSYEQYF. The CDR3 nucleotides read TGTGCCAGCGCCGAAGAGAGCTCCTACGAGCAGTACTTC.